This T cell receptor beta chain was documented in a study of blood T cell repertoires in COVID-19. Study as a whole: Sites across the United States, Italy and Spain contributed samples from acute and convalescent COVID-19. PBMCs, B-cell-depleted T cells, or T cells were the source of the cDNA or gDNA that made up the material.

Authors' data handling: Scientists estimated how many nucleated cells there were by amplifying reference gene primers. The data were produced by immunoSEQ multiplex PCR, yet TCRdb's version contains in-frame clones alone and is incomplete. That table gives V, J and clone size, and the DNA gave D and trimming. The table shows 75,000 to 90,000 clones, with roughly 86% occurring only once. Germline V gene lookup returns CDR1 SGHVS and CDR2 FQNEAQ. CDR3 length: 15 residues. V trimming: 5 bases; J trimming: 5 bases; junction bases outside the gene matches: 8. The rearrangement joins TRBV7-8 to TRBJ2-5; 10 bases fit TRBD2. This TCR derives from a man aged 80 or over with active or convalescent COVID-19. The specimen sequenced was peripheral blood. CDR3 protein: CASSPTSGDAETQYF. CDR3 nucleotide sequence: TGTGCCAGCAGCCCCACTAGCGGGGACGCGGAGACCCAGTACTTC.